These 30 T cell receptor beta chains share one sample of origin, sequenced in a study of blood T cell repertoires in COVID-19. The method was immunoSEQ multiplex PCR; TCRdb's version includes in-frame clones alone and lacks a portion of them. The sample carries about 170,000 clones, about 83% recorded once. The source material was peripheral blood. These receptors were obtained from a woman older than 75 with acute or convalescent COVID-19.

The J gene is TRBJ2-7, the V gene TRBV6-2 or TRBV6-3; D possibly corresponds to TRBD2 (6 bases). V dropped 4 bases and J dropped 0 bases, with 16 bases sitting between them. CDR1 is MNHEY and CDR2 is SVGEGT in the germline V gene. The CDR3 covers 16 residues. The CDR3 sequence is CASSWNLGGSSYEQYF. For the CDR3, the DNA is TGTGCCAGCAGTTGGAACCTTGGGGGGAGCTCCTACGAGCAGTACTTC.

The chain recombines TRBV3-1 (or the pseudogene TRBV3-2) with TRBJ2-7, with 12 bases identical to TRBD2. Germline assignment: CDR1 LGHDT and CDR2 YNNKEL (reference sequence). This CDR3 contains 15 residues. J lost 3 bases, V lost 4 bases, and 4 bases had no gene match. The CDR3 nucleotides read TGTGCCAGCAGCCGGTGGACTAGCGGGAACTACGAGCAGTACTTC. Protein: CASSRWTSGNYEQYF.

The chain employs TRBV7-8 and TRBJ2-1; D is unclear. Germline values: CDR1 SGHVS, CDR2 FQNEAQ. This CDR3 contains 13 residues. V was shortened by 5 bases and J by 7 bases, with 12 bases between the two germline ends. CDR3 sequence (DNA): TGTGCCAGCAGCCATGATTCTAGGAATGAGCAGTTCTTC. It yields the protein CASSHDSRNEQFF. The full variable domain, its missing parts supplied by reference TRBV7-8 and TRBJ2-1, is GAGVSQSPRYKVAKRGQDVALRCDPISGHVSLFWYQQALGQGPEFLTYFQNEAQLDKSGLPSDRFFAERPEGSVSTLKIQRTQQEDSAVYLCASSHDSRNEQFFGPGTRLTVL.

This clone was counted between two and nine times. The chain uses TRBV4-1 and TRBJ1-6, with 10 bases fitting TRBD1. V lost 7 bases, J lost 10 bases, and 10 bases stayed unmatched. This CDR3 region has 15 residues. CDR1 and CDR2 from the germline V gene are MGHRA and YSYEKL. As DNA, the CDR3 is TGCGCCAGCACCCTTAACCGGGACAGGGGCTCACCCCTCCACTTT. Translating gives CASTLNRDRGSPLHF.

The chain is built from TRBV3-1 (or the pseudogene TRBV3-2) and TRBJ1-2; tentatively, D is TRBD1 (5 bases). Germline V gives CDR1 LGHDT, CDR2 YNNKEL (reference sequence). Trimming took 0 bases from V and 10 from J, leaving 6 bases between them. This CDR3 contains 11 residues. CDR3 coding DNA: TGTGCCAGCAGCCAAGAACAGGCCTACACCTTC. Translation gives CASSQEQAYTF.

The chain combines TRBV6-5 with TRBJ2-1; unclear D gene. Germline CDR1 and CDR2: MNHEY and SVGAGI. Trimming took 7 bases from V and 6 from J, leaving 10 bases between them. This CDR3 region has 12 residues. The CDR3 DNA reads TGTGCCAGCATTGTTTCCAGCAATGAGCAGTTCTTC. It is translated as CASIVSSNEQFF.

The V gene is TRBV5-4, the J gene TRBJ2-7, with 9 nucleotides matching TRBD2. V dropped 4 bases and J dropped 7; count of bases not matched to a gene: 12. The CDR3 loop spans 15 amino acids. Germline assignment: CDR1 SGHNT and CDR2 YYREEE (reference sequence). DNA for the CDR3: TGTGCCAGCAGCCAGGGACTAGCCTCCCCTGGAGAGCAGTACTTC. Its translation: CASSQGLASPGEQYF.

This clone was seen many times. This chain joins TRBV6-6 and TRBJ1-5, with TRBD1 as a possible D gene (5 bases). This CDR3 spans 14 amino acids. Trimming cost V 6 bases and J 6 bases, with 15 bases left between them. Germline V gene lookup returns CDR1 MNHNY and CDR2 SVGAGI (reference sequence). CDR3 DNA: TGTGCCAGCAGCTTTGACAGAAAGAGTCAGCCCCAGCATTTT. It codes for CASSFDRKSQPQHF.

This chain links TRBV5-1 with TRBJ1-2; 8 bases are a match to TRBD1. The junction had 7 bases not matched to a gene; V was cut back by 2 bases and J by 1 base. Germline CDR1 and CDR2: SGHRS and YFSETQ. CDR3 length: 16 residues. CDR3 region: CASSLRTGSSNYGYTF. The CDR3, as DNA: TGCGCCAGCAGCTTAAGGACAGGGTCTAGTAACTATGGCTACACCTTC. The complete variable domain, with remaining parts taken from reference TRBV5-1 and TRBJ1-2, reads KAGVTQTPRYLIKTRGQQVTLSCSPISGHRSVSWYQQTPGQGLQFLFEYFSETQRNKGNFPGRFSGRQFSNSRSEMNVSTLELGDSALYLCASSLRTGSSNYGYTFGSGTRLTVV.

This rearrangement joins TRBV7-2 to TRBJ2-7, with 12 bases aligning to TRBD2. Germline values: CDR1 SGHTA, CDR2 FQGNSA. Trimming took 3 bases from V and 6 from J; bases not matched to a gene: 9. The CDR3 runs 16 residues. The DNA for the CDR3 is TGTGCCAGCAGCTTGATTCTAGCGGGAGGGCCAATCGAGCAGTACTTC. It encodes CASSLILAGGPIEQYF.

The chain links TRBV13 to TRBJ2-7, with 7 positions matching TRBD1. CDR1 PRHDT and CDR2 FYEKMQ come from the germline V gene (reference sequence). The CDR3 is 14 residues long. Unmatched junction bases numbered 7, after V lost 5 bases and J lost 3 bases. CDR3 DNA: TGTGCCAGCAGCCAAGACAGGGTTCGCTACGAGCAGTACTTC. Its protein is CASSQDRVRYEQYF. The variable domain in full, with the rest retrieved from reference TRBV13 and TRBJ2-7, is AAGVIQSPRHLIKEKRETATLKCYPIPRHDTVYWYQQGPGQDPQFLISFYEKMQSDKGSIPDRFSAQQFSDYHSELNMSSLELGDSALYFCASSQDRVRYEQYFGPGTRLTVT.

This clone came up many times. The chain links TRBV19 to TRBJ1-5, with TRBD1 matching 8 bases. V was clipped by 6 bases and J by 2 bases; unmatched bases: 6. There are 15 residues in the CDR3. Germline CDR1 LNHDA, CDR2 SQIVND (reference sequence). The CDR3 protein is CASRLGQGGNQPQHF. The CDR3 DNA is TGTGCCAGTAGACTCGGACAGGGCGGCAATCAGCCCCAGCATTTT. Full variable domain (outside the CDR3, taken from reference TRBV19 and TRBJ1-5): DGGITQSPKYLFRKEGQNVTLSCEQNLNHDAMYWYRQDPGQGLRLIYYSQIVNDFQKGDIAEGYSVSREKKESFPLTVTSAQKNPTAFYLCASRLGQGGNQPQHFGDGTRLSIL.

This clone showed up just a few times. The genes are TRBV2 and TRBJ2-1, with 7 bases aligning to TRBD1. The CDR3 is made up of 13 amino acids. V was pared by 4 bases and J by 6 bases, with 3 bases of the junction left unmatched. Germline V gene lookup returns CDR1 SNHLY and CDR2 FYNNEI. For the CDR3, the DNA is TGTGCCAGCAGTGTAGACAGGGTCAATGAGCAGTTCTTC. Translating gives CASSVDRVNEQFF.

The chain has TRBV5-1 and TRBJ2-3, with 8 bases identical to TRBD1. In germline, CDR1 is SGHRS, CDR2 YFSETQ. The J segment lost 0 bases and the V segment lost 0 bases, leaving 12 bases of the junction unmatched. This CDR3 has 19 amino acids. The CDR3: CASSLGRLQGGPSTDTQYF. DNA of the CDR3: TGCGCCAGCAGCTTGGGAAGACTACAGGGGGGCCCTAGCACAGATACGCAGTATTTT.

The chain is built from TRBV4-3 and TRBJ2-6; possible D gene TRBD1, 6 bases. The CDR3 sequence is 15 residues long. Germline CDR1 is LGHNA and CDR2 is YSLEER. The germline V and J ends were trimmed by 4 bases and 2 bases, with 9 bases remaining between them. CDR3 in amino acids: CASSRSGAGANVLTF. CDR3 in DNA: TGCGCCAGCAGCCGATCAGGGGCTGGGGCCAACGTCCTGACTTTC.

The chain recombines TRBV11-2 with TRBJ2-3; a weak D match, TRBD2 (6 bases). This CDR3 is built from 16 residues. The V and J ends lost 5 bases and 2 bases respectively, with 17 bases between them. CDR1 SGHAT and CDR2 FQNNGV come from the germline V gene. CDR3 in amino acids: CASSGEKGLSTDTQYF. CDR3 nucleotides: TGTGCCAGCAGCGGAGAAAAGGGACTCTCCACAGATACGCAGTATTTT.

This CDR3 reads CASGSHTGVKRYGYTF. CDR3 sequence (DNA): TGTGCCAGCGGATCCCATACAGGGGTTAAGCGGTATGGCTACACCTTC. The rearrangement joins TRBV21-1 to TRBJ1-2; TRBD1 is taken as the D call from the table, unchecked against the DNA. TRBV21-1 constitutes a pseudogene. The CDR3 sequence is 16 residues long.

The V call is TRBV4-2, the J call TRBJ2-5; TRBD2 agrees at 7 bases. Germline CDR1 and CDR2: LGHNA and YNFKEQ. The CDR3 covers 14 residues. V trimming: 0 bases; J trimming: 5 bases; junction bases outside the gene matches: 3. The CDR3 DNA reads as TGTGCCAGCAGCCAAGAAGCGGGGTCGGAGACCCAGTACTTC. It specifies CASSQEAGSETQYF.

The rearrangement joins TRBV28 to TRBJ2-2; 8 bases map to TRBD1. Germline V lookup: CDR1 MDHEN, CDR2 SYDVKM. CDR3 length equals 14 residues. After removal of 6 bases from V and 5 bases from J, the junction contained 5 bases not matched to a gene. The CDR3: CASRGQGRTGELFF. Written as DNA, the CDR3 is TGTGCCAGCAGAGGACAGGGCAGGACCGGGGAGCTGTTTTTT.

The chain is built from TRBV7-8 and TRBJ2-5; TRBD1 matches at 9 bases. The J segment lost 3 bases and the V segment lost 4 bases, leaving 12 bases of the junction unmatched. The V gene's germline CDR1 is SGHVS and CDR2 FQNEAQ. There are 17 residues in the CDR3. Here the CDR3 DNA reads TGTGCCAGCAGCTCCACGTCTTACAGGGGGCGAGAAGAGACCCAGTACTTC. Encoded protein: CASSSTSYRGREETQYF.

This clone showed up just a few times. CDR3 residues: CASSPRPGGAGTDTQYF. CDR3 coding DNA: TGTGCCAGCTCACCAAGGCCGGGGGGTGCTGGCACAGATACGCAGTATTTT. The chain couples TRBV18 to TRBJ2-3, with 7 bases lining up with TRBD2. CDR3 length equals 17 residues. The ends lost 2 bases at V and 1 base at J; junction bases unmatched: 9. CDR1 KGHSH and CDR2 LQKENI come from the germline V gene.

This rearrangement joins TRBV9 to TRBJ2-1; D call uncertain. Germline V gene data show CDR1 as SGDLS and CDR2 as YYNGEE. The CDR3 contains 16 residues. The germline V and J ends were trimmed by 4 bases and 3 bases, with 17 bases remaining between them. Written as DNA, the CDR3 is TGTGCCAGCAGCTCTCGTCGTCACGTCAGCTACAATGAGCAGTTCTTC. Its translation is CASSSRRHVSYNEQFF.

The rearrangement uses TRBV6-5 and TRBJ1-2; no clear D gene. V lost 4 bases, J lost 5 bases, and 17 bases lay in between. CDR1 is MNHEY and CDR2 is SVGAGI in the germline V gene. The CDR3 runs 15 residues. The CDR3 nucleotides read TGTGCCAGCAGTTCCGCCCCCGCGGCCCTATATGGCTACACCTTC. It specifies CASSSAPAALYGYTF.

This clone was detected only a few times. The CDR3 bases are TGTGCCAGCAGTTACACGGGTAATTCACCCCTCCACTTT. Amino acid sequence: CASSYTGNSPLHF. The genes are TRBV6-2 or TRBV6-3 and TRBJ1-6; D is unclear. The CDR3 is 13 amino acids. Germline CDR1 is MNHEY and CDR2 is SVGEGT. The ends were cut back, 2 bases at V and 6 bases at J, with 5 bases in the middle.

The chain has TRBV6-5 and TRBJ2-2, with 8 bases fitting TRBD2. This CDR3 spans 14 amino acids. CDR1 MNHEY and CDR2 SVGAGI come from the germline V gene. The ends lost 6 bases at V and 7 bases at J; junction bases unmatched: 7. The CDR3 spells CASRRGARGGELFF. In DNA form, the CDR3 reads TGTGCCAGCAGGCGGGGGGCGCGGGGCGGGGAGCTGTTTTTT.

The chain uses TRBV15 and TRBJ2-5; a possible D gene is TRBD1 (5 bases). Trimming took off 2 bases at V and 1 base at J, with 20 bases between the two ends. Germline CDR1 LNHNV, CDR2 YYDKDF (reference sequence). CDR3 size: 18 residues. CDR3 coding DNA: TGTGCCACCAGCAGAAATGCCTACTTCGACAGTCTCCAAGAGACCCAGTACTTC. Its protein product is CATSRNAYFDSLQETQYF.

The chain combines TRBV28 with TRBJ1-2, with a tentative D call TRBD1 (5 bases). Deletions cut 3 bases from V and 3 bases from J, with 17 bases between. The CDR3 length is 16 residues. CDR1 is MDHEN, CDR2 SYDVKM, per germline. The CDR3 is CASSFPRGGYDYGYTF. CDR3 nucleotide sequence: TGTGCCAGCAGTTTCCCCCGCGGGGGGTACGACTATGGCTACACCTTC.

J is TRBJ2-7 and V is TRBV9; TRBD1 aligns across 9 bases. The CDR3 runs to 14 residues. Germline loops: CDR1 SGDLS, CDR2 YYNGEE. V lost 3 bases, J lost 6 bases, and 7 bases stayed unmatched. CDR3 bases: TGTGCCAGCAGCGCCCGGGACAGGGATTCCGAGCAGTACTTC. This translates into CASSARDRDSEQYF.

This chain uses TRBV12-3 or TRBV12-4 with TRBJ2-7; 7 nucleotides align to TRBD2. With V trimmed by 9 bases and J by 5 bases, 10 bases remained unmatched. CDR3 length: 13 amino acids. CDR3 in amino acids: CASTGGIQDEQYF. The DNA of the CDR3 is TGTGCCAGTACCGGGGGGATCCAAGACGAGCAGTACTTC.

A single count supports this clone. The CDR3 sequence is CATSMDRGNIYEQYF. For the CDR3, the DNA is TGTGCCACCAGCATGGACAGGGGGAATATCTACGAGCAGTACTTC. The chain joins TRBV15 to TRBJ2-7; 10 bases are shared with TRBD1. The CDR3 loop spans 15 amino acids. The germline gives CDR1 LNHNV, CDR2 YYDKDF (reference sequence). The V and J ends lost 4 bases and 3 bases, in that order; junction bases with no gene match: 6.